This entry describes one TCR beta chain. There are 15 residues in the CDR3. The V gene lost 7 bases and the J gene lost 4 bases, with 17 bases spanning the gap. The germline gives CDR1 MDHEN, CDR2 SYDVKM. Methods used by the authors: Amplifying reference gene primers gave estimates of nucleated cell counts. Repertoires were generated with immunoSEQ multiplex PCR, while TCRdb's copy carries only in-frame clones and drops some. D and trimming were read from the DNA, whereas the V and J calls and clone size are those reported in that table. The data hold 200,000 to 250,000 clones, with 80% to 90% observed a single time. The data were taken from a study of blood T cell repertoires in COVID-19. Whole-study context: Whether acute or convalescent, the COVID-19 samples came from the United States, Italy and Spain. Sources were T cells, B-cell-depleted T cells, or PBMCs; the material itself was cDNA or gDNA.

This sequence was found in a woman in her forties or fifties with acute or convalescent COVID-19. The chain uses TRBV28 and TRBJ1-3; possibly TRBD1 for D (5 bases). The specimen was peripheral blood. In DNA form, the CDR3 reads TGTGCCAGCACTACCGAGAAGGGGCGCGGAAACACCATATATTTT. Amino acid sequence: CASTTEKGRGNTIYF.